The entry that follows covers one T cell receptor (beta chain) sequence. As originally analysed: For nucleated cells, counts were estimated from reference gene primer amplification. Generated by immunoSEQ multiplex PCR, the TCRdb table keeps only in-frame clones and is missing some. V and J calls and clone size are as listed in that table; D and trimming were resolved from the DNA. The table includes under 100,000 clones, roughly 80% detected once. This sample is drawn from a study of blood T cell repertoires in COVID-19. At the level of the study: COVID-19 samples collected from the United States, Italy and Spain covered acute and convalescent phases.

The CDR3 contains 13 residues. Trimming at V came to 2 bases and at J to 7 bases, leaving 4 bases not matched to a gene. CDR1 KGHSH and CDR2 LQKENI come from the germline V gene. This sequence was found in a man aged 80 or over with active or convalescent COVID-19. V usage is TRBV18 and J usage is TRBJ1-2; 7 nucleotides agree with TRBD1. Sequenced: peripheral blood. CDR3 in amino acids: CASSPGDSSGYTF. The CDR3 DNA is TGTGCCAGCTCACCAGGGGACAGCAGTGGCTACACCTTC.